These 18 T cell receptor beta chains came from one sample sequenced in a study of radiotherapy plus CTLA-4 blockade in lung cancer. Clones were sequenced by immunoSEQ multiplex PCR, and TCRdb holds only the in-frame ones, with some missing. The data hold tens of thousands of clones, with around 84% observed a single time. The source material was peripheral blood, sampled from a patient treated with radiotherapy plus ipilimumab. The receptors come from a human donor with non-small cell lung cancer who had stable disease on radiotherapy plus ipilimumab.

The CDR3 is CASSDGTYTEAFF. DNA for the CDR3: TGTGCCAGCAGCGATGGGACCTACACTGAAGCTTTCTTT. V gene TRBV6-1 combines with J gene TRBJ1-1; D may be TRBD1 (5 bases). The CDR3 covers 13 residues. The germline CDR1 and CDR2 sequences are MNHNS and SASEGT. V lost 6 bases and J 3 bases, leaving 11 bases between the germline ends.

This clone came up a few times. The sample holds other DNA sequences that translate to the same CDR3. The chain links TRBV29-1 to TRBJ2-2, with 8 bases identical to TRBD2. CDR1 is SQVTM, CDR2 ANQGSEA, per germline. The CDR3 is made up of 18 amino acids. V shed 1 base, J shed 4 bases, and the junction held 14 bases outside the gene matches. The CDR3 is CSVEGGLVWGRGTGELFF. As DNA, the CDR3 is TGCAGCGTTGAAGGGGGACTAGTCTGGGGGCGGGGCACCGGGGAGCTGTTTTTT.

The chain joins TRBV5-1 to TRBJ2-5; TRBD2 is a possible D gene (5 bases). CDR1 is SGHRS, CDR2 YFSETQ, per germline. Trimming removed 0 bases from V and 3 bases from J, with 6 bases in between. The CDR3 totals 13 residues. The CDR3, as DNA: TGCGCCAGCAGCTTGGCCGGGAAAGAGACCCAGTACTTC. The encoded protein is CASSLAGKETQYF.

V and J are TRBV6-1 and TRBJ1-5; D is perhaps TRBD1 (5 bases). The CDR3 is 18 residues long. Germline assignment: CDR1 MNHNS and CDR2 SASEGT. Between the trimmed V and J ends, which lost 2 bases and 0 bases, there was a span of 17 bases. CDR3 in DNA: TGTGCCAGCAGTGAACGGGGCTGGGGGGTGGATAGCAATCAGCCCCAGCATTTT. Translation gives CASSERGWGVDSNQPQHF.

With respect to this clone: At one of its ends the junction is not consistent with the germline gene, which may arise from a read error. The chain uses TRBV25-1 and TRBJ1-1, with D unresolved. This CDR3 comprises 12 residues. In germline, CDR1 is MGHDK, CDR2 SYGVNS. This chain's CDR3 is CARSDPSTEAFF. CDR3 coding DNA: TGTGCCCGCAGTGACCCTAGCACTGAAGCTTTCTTT.

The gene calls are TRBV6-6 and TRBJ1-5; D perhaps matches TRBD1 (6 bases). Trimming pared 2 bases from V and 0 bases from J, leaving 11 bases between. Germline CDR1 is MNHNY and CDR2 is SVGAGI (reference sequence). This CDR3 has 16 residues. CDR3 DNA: TGTGCCAGCAGTTACGTTTCAGGGGTTAGCAATCAGCCCCAGCATTTT. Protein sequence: CASSYVSGVSNQPQHF.

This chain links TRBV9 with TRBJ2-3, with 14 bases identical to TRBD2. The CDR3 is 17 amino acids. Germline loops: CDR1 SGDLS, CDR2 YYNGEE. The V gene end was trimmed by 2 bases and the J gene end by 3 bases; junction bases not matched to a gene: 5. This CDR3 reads CASSVGTSGSRTDTQYF. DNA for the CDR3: TGTGCCAGCAGCGTTGGGACTAGCGGGAGCCGAACAGATACGCAGTATTTT.

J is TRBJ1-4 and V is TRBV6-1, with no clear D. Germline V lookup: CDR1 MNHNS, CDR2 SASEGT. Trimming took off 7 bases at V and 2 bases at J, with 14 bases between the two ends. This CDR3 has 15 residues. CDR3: CASTLQTRTNEKLFF. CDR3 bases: TGTGCCAGCACCCTACAGACAAGGACTAATGAAAAACTGTTTTTT.

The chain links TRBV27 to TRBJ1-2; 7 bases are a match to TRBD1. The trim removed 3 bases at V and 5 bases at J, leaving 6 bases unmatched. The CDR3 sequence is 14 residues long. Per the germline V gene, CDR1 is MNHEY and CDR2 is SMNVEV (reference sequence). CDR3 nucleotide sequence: TGTGCCAGCAGTTTCAACAGGGGCCGGTATGGCTACACCTTC. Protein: CASSFNRGRYGYTF.

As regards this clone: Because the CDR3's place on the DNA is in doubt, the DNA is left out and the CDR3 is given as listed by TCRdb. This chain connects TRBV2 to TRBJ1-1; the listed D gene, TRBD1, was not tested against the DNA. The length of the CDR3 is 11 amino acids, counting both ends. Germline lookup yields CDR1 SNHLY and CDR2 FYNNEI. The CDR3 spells CAVGTGTGTFF.

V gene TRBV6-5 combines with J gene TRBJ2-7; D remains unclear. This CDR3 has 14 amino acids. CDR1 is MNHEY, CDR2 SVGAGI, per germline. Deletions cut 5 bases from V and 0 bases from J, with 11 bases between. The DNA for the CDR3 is TGTGCCAGCAGTGCGAAGACCACCTCCTACGAGCAGTACTTC. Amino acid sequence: CASSAKTTSYEQYF.

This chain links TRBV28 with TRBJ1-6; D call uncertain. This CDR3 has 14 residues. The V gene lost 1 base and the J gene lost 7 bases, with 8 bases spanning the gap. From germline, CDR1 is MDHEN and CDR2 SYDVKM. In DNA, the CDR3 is TGTGCCAGCAGTTTATTTGCCCCAAATTCACCCCTCCACTTT. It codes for CASSLFAPNSPLHF.

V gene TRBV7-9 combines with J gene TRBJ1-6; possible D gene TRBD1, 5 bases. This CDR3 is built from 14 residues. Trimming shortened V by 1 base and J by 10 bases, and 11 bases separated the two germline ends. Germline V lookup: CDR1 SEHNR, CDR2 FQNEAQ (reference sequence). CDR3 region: CASSLEGDRSPLHF. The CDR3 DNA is TGTGCCAGCAGCTTAGAAGGGGACCGGTCACCCCTCCACTTT.

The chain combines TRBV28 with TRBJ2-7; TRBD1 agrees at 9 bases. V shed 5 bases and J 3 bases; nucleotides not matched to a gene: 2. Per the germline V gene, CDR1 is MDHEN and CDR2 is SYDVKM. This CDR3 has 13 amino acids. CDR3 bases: TGTGCCAGCAGTAAGACAGGGGGCTACGAGCAGTACTTC. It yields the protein CASSKTGGYEQYF.

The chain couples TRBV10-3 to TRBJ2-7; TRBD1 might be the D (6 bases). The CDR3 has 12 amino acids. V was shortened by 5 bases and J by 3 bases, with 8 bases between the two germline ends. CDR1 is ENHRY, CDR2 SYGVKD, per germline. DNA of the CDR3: TGTGCCATCAGTCCACAGGGCTACGAGCAGTACTTC. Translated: CAISPQGYEQYF.

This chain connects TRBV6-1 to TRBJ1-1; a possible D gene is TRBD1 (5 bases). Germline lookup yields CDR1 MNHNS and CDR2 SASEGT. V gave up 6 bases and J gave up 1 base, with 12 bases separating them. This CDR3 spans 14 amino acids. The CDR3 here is CASRPGPGNTEAFF. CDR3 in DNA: TGTGCCAGCAGACCGGGACCCGGGAACACTGAAGCTTTCTTT.

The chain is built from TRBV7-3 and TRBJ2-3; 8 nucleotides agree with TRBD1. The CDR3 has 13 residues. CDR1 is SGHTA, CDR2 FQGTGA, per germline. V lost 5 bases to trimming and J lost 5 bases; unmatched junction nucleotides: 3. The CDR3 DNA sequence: TGTGCCAGCAGCAGAACAGGGGGAGATACGCAGTATTTT. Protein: CASSRTGGDTQYF.

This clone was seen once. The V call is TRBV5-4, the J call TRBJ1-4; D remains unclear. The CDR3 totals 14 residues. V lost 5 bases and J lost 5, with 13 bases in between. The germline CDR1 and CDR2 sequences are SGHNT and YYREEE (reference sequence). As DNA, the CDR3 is TGTGCCAGCAGACCGGGAGGGCCAAATGAAAAACTGTTTTTT. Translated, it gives CASRPGGPNEKLFF.